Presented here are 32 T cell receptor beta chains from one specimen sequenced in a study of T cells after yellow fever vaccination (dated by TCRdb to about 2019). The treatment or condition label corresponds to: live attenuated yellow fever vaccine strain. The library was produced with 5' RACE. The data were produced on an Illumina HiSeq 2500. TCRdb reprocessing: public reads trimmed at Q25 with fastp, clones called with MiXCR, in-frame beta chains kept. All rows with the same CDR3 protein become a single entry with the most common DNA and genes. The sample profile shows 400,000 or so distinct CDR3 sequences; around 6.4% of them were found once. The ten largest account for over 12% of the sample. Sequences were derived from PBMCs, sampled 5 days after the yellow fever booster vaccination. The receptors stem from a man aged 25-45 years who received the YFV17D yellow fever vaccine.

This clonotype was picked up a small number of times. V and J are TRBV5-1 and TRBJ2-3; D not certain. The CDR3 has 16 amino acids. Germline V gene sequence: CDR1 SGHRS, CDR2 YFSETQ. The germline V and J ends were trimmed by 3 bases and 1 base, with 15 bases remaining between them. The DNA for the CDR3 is TGCGCCAGCAGCTCGCGGATGAACAGCGGCACAGATACGCAGTATTTT. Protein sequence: CASSSRMNSGTDTQYF.

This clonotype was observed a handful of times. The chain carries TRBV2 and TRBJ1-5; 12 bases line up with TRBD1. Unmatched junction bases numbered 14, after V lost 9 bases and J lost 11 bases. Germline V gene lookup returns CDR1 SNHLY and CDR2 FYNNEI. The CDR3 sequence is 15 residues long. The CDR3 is CASKPGTGGGSTQHF. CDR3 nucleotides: TGTGCCAGTAAACCCGGGACAGGGGGCGGCTCGACCCAGCATTTT.

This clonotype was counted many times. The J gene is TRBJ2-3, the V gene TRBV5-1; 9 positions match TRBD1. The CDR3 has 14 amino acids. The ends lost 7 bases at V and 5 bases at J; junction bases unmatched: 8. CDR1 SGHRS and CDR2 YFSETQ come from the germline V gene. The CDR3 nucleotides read TGCGCCAGCGGCCGGGACAGGGAGAAAGATACGCAGTATTTT. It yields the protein CASGRDREKDTQYF.

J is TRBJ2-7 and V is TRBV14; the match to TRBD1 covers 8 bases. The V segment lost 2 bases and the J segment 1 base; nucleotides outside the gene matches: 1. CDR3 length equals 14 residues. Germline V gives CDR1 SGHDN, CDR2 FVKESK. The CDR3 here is CASSQWTGSYEQYF. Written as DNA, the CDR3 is TGTGCCAGCAGCCAATGGACAGGGTCCTACGAGCAGTACTTC. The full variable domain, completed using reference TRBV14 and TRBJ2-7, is EAGVTQFPSHSVIEKGQTVTLRCDPISGHDNLYWYRRVMGKEIKFLLHFVKESKQDESGMPNNRFLAERTGGTYSTLKVQPAELEDSGVYFCASSQWTGSYEQYFGPGTRLTVT.

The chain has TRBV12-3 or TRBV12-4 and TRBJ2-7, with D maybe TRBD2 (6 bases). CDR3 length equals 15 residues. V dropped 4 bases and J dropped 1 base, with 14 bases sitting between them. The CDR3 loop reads CASSYAGKQSYEQYF. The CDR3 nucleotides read TGTGCCAGCAGTTATGCGGGGAAACAGTCCTACGAGCAGTACTTC.

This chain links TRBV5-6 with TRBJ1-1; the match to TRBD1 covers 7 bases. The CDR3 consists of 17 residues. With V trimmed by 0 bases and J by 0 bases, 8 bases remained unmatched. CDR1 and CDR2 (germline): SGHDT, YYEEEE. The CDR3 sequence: CASSLVGDRDVNTEAFF. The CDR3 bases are TGTGCCAGCAGCTTGGTAGGTGACAGGGACGTGAACACTGAAGCTTTCTTT. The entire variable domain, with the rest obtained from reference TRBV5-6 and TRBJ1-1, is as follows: DAGVTQSPTHLIKTRGQQVTLRCSPKSGHDTVSWYQQALGQGPQFIFQYYEEEERQRGNFPDRFSGHQFPNYSSELNVNALLLGDSALYLCASSLVGDRDVNTEAFFGQGTRLTVV.

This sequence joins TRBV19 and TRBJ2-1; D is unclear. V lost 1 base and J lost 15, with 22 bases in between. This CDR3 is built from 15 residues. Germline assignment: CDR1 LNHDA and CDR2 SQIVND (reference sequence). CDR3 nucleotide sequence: TGTGCCAGTAGTATAGCGACGTCGGTCTATAGAATGCCGTTCTTC. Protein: CASSIATSVYRMPFF.

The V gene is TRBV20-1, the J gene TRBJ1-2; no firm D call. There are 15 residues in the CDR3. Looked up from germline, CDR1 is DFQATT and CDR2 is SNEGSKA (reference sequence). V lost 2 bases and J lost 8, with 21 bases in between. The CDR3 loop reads CSARFSGRAPWGYTF. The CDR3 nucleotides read TGCAGTGCTAGATTTTCGGGGAGGGCCCCCTGGGGCTACACCTTC.

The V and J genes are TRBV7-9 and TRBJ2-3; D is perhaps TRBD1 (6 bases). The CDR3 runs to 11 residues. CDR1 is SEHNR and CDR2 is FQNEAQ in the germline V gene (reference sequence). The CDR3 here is CGAGGTDTQYF. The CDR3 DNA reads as TGTGGGGCAGGGGGCACAGATACGCAGTATTTT.

The CDR3 loop is CSVIHGYEQFF. CDR3 sequence (DNA): TGCAGCGTAATTCACGGCTATGAGCAGTTCTTC. The chain joins TRBV29-1 to TRBJ2-1; D gene uncertain. Trimming pared 6 bases from V and 8 bases from J, leaving 11 bases between. Germline CDR1 reads SQVTM; CDR2 reads ANQGSEA. The CDR3 runs 11 residues.

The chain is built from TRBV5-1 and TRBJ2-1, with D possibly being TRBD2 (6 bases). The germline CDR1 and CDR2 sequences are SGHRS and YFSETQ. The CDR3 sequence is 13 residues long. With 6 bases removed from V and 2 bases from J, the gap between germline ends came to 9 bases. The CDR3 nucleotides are TGCGCCAGCATTCCGGGGGCCTACAATGAGCAGTTCTTC. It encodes CASIPGAYNEQFF.

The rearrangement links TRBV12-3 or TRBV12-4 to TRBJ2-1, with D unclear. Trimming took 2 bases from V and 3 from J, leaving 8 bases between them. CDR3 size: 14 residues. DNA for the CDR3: TGTGCCAGCAGTTTACAACCAGGCTACAATGAGCAGTTCTTC. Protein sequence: CASSLQPGYNEQFF.

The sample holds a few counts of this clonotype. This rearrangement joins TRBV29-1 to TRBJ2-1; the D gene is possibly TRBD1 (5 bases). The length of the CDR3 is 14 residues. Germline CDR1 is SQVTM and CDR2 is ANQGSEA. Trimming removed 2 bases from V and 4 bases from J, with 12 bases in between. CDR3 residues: CSVEWVDSYNEQFF. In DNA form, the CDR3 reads TGCAGCGTTGAATGGGTCGACAGTTACAATGAGCAGTTCTTC.

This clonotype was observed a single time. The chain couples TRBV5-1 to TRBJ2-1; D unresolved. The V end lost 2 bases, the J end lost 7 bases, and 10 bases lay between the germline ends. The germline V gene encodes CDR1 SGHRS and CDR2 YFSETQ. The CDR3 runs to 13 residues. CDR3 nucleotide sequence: TGCGCCAGCAGCTTCGAGGCCACTAATGAGCAGTTCTTC. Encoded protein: CASSFEATNEQFF.

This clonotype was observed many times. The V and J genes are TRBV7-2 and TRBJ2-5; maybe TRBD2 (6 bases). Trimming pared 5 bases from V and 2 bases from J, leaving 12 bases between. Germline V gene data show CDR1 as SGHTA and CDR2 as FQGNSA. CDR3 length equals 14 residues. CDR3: CASSRPGVQETQYF. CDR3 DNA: TGTGCCAGCAGCCGCCCGGGGGTTCAAGAGACCCAGTACTTC.

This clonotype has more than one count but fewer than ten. Here the CDR3 DNA reads TGTGCCAGCAGTGAATACCAGGGTTATTATGGCTACACCTTC. This encodes CASSEYQGYYGYTF. The V gene is TRBV25-1, the J gene TRBJ1-2, with D maybe TRBD1 (5 bases). Germline V lookup: CDR1 MGHDK, CDR2 SYGVNS. This CDR3 spans 14 amino acids. The V and J ends lost 0 bases and 5 bases respectively, with 10 bases between them.

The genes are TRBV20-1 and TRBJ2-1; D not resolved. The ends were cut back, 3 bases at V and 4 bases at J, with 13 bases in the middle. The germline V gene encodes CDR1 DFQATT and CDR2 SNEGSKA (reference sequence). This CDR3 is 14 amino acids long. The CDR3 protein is CSARGFGGYNEQFF. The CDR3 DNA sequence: TGCAGTGCTAGGGGATTCGGTGGGTACAATGAGCAGTTCTTC.

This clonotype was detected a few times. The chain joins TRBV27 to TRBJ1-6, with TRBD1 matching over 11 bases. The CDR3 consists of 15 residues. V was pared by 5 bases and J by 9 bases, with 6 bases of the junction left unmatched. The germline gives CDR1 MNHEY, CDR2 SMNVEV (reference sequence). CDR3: CASSQGQGAGSPLHF. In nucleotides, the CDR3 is TGTGCCAGCAGTCAAGGACAGGGGGCCGGTTCACCCCTCCACTTT.

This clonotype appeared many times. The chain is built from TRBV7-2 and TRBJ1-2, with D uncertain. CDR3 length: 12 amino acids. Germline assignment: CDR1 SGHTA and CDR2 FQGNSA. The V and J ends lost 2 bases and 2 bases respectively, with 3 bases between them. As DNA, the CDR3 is TGTGCCAGCAGCTTACGAAACTATGGCTACACCTTC. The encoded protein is CASSLRNYGYTF.

The CDR3 spells CASSYLGSTTGELFF. In DNA, the CDR3 is TGTGCCAGCAGTTACCTAGGCTCCACCACCGGGGAGCTGTTTTTT. The gene calls are TRBV6-2 or TRBV6-3 and TRBJ2-2, with D uncertain. The CDR3 consists of 15 residues. Germline V lookup: CDR1 MNHEY, CDR2 SVGEGT. The V end was cut by 2 bases, the J end by 4 bases, with 11 bases between.

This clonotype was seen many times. CDR3 amino acids: CASSSDNYNEQFF. The CDR3 nucleotides are TGTGCCAGCAGCTCGGACAACTACAATGAGCAGTTCTTC. This chain connects TRBV7-2 to TRBJ2-1; D might be TRBD1 (5 bases). Germline CDR1 and CDR2: SGHTA and FQGNSA. V lost 4 bases and J 3 bases, leaving 7 bases between the germline ends. The CDR3 length is 13 residues.

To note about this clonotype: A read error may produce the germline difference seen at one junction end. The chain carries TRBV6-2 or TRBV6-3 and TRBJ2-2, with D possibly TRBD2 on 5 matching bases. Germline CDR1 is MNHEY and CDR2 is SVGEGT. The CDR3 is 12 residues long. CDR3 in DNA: TGTGCCAGCTTACTGAACACCGGGGAGCAGTTTTTT. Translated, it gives CASLLNTGEQFF.

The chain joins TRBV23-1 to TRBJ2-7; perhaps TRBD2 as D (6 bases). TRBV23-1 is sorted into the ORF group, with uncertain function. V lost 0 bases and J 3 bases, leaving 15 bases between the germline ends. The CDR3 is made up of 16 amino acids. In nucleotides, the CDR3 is TGCGCCAGCAGTCAATCGACTAGGAGGGGAAACTACGAGCAGTACTTC. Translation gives CASSQSTRRGNYEQYF.

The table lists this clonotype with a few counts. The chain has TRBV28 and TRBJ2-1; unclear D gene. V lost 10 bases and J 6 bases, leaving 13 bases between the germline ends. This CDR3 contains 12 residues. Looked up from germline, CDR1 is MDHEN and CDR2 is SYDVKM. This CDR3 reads CATQLGSNEQFF. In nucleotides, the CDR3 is TGTGCCACACAATTGGGATCCAATGAGCAGTTCTTC.

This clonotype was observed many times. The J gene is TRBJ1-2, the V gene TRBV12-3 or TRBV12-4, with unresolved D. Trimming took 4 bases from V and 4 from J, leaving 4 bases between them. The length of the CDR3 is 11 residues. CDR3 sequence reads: CASSSAYGYTF. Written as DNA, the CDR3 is TGTGCCAGCAGTTCAGCCTATGGCTACACCTTC.

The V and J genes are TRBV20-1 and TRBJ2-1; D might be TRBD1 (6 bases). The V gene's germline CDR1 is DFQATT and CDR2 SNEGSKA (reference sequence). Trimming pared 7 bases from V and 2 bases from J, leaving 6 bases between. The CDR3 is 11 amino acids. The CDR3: CSGGPYNEQFF. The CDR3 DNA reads TGCAGTGGGGGGCCCTACAATGAGCAGTTCTTC.

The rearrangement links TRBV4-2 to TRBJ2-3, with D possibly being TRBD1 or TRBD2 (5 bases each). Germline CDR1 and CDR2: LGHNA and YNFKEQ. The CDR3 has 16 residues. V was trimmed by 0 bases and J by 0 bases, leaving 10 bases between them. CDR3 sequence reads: CASSQDVWGSTDTQYF. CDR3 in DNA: TGTGCCAGCAGCCAAGACGTGTGGGGGAGCACAGATACGCAGTATTTT.

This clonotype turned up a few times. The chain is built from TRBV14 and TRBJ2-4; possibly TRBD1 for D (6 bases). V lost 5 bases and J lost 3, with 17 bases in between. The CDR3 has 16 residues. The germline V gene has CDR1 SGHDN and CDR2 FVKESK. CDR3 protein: CASSLQGPIDKNIQYF. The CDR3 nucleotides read TGTGCCAGCAGCTTACAGGGTCCGATAGACAAAAACATTCAGTACTTC.

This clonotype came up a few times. The CDR3 spells CASSLAPGQGAFF. The CDR3 DNA reads as TGTGCCAGCAGCTTGGCCCCCGGACAGGGGGCTTTCTTT. The chain links TRBV5-6 to TRBJ1-1; 9 positions agree with TRBD1. Germline CDR1 is SGHDT and CDR2 is YYEEEE. CDR3 length: 13 residues. The V gene end was trimmed by 0 bases and the J gene end by 11 bases; junction bases not matched to a gene: 5.

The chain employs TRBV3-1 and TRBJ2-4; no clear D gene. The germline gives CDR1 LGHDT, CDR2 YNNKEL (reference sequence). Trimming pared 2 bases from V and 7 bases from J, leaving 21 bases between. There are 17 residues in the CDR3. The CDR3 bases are TGTGCCAGCAGCCAATCACCTCCCGGGCAGGATGAGAACATTCAGTACTTC. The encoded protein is CASSQSPPGQDENIQYF.

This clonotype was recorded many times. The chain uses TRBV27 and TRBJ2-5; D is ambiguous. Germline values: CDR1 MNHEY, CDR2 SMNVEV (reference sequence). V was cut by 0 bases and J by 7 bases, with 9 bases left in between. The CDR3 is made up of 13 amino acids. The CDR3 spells CASSLSPGVTQYF. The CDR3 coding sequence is TGTGCCAGCAGTTTATCGCCGGGTGTGACCCAGTACTTC.

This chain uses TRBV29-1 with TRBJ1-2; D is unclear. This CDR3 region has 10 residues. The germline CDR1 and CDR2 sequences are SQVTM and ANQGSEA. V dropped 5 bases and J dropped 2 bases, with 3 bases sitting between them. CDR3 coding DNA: TGCAGCGTTTCGAACTATGGCTACACCTTC. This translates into CSVSNYGYTF.